Presented here are 28 T cell receptor beta chains from one specimen sequenced in a study of blood T cell repertoires in COVID-19 (dated by TCRdb to about 2020). The receptor library was made with the immunoSEQ multiplex PCR assay. In its TCRdb copy, this immuneACCESS table keeps in-frame sequences only and misses some clones. Where compared with another copy, unresolved V genes explain less than half of these, and the others have no known cause. This sample has roughly 260,000 clones in its table, and roughly 89% of those were observed once. About 2.5% of the sample goes to the ten largest clones. What was sequenced was PBMCs or T cells enriched from blood (not recorded which). The origin of the receptors is a woman in her twenties or thirties with acute COVID-19.

Details on this clone: Other DNA sequences in the sample encode the same CDR3. The chain links TRBV5-1 to TRBJ2-5, with a tentative D call TRBD1 (5 bases). Trimming left V 0 bases short and J 2 bases short, with 8 bases between. CDR3 length equals 14 residues. The germline V gene has CDR1 SGHRS and CDR2 YFSETQ. The chain's CDR3 is CASSLGDSQETQYF. As DNA, the CDR3 is TGCGCCAGCAGCTTGGGAGACAGTCAAGAGACCCAGTACTTC.

V gene TRBV2 combines with J gene TRBJ1-2; 8 bases agree with TRBD1. With 8 bases clipped from V and 8 bases from J, the junction kept 10 bases outside the gene matches. This CDR3 has 13 amino acids. Germline CDR1 is SNHLY and CDR2 is FYNNEI. CDR3 sequence: CASGGNRGSGYTF. The CDR3 DNA follows: TGTGCCAGCGGGGGAAACAGGGGGTCCGGCTACACCTTC.

This chain links TRBV21-1 with TRBJ1-1; the table's D call TRBD1 went unverified against the DNA. TRBV21-1 is noted as a pseudogene. This CDR3 spans 15 amino acids. The CDR3 sequence is CASSSDTGGCTEAFF. CDR3 in DNA: TGTGCCAGCAGTTCCGATACAGGGGGCTGTACTGAAGCTTTCTTT.

This sequence joins TRBV6-5 and TRBJ2-1, with TRBD2 as a possible D gene (6 bases). This CDR3 comprises 15 residues. Per the germline V gene, CDR1 is MNHEY and CDR2 is SVGAGI. V was shortened by 5 bases and J by 6 bases, with 17 bases between the two germline ends. The CDR3: CASSQPDYLGNEQFF. The CDR3 DNA follows: TGTGCCAGCAGTCAACCGGACTACCTTGGCAATGAGCAGTTCTTC.

This chain joins TRBV13 and TRBJ2-7; 9 bases fit TRBD1. V gave up 5 bases and J gave up 0 bases; unmatched junction bases: 5. CDR3 size: 15 residues. Per germline, CDR1 PRHDT and CDR2 FYEKMQ (reference sequence). CDR3 region: CASSHRDRDSYEQYF. Written as DNA, the CDR3 is TGTGCCAGCAGCCACCGGGACAGGGACTCCTACGAGCAGTACTTC.

The chain joins TRBV10-3 to TRBJ2-1, with D possibly being TRBD2 (5 bases). The CDR3 spans 16 residues. Trimming removed 3 bases at V and 5 bases at J, with 17 bases between. CDR1 ENHRY and CDR2 SYGVKD come from the germline V gene. The CDR3 loop reads CAISDSRAGPNNEQFF. CDR3 sequence (DNA): TGTGCCATCAGTGATTCAAGGGCGGGTCCCAACAATGAGCAGTTCTTC.

This sequence joins TRBV5-1 and TRBJ1-1, with D possibly matching TRBD1 (5 bases). This CDR3 has 19 amino acids. The V end lost 3 bases, the J end lost 1 base, and 25 bases lay between the germline ends. CDR1 SGHRS and CDR2 YFSETQ come from the germline V gene. The CDR3 sequence is CASSSQIGGSGLENTEAFF. CDR3 in DNA: TGCGCCAGCAGCTCCCAAATTGGGGGGTCAGGGCTGGAGAACACTGAAGCTTTCTTT.

This clone was detected only once. The rearrangement links TRBV12-5 to TRBJ1-2; TRBD1 aligns across 9 bases. The germline V gene has CDR1 LGHNT and CDR2 FRNRAP. V lost 5 bases to trimming and J lost 8 bases; unmatched junction nucleotides: 9. CDR3 length equals 14 residues. CDR3 loop: CASGPAGQGEGYTF. The CDR3 DNA follows: TGTGCTAGTGGTCCCGCGGGACAGGGAGAGGGCTACACCTTC.

This rearrangement joins TRBV5-6 to TRBJ2-5; D call uncertain. V was cut by 0 bases and J by 1 base, with 10 bases left in between. The CDR3 covers 15 residues. Germline V gene lookup returns CDR1 SGHDT and CDR2 YYEEEE. The CDR3 here is CASSLGGVLQETQYF. DNA of the CDR3: TGTGCCAGCAGCTTGGGTGGAGTGCTCCAAGAGACCCAGTACTTC.

This clone was detected a few times. CDR3 region: CASSLNRMGIGELFF. In DNA, the CDR3 is TGTGCCAGCAGTCTCAACAGGATGGGCATCGGGGAGCTGTTTTTT. The chain uses TRBV27 and TRBJ2-2, with D possibly matching TRBD1 (5 bases). Germline V gene data show CDR1 as MNHEY and CDR2 as SMNVEV (reference sequence). V was cut by 5 bases and J by 7 bases, with 17 bases left in between. This CDR3 is built from 15 residues.

This clone appeared once. CDR3 in DNA: TGTGCCAGTAGCCGAGGGGGCCCAGGTAACTATGGCTACACCTTC. It specifies CASSRGGPGNYGYTF. V is TRBV19 and J is TRBJ1-2, with 7 bases that match TRBD1. Trimming at V came to 6 bases and at J to 1 base, leaving 8 bases not matched to a gene. Germline assignment: CDR1 LNHDA and CDR2 SQIVND (reference sequence). The CDR3 totals 15 residues.

In its sample, this clone was seen once. The chain uses TRBV15 and TRBJ2-2; 7 bases map to TRBD2. The CDR3 loop spans 18 amino acids. V lost 3 bases, J lost 2 bases, and 12 bases stayed unmatched. Germline CDR1 and CDR2: LNHNV and YYDKDF (reference sequence). The DNA for the CDR3 is TGTGCCACCAGCAGGGCCCATTTAGGCGGGGGTAACACCGGGGAGCTGTTTTTT. This translates into CATSRAHLGGGNTGELFF.

This clone was found once. Other DNA sequences within the sample encode an identical CDR3. The gene calls are TRBV12-3 or TRBV12-4 and TRBJ2-1, with TRBD2 matching 7 bases. The CDR3 runs 12 residues. Unmatched junction bases numbered 1, after V lost 4 bases and J lost 7 bases. CDR3 loop: CASSWGGNEQFF. DNA for the CDR3: TGTGCCAGCAGTTGGGGAGGGAATGAGCAGTTCTTC.

The chain employs TRBV5-5 and TRBJ1-5; perhaps TRBD1 as D (6 bases). Per the germline V gene, CDR1 is SGHKS and CDR2 is YYEKEE (reference sequence). V lost 0 bases and J lost 4, with 11 bases in between. CDR3 length: 15 residues. In DNA, the CDR3 is TGTGCCAGCAGCTTGGACGGACAGAATAATCAGCCCCAGCATTTT. Protein sequence: CASSLDGQNNQPQHF.

The chain couples TRBV10-3 to TRBJ1-2; 7 bases align to TRBD1. CDR1 and CDR2 from the germline V gene are ENHRY and SYGVKD. This CDR3 has 13 amino acids. Losses at the gene ends were 7 bases for V and 4 bases for J; bases not matched to a gene: 6. The CDR3 DNA follows: TGTGCCATCAACGGCCCAGGGGGCTATGGCTACACCTTC. Protein sequence: CAINGPGGYGYTF.

This clone was seen a single time. V usage is TRBV27 and J usage is TRBJ1-2, with TRBD1 matching over 8 bases. This CDR3 region has 12 residues. The germline V gene has CDR1 MNHEY and CDR2 SMNVEV (reference sequence). The junction had 4 bases not matched to a gene; V was cut back by 6 bases and J by 7 bases. CDR3 nucleotide sequence: TGTGCCAGCAGCCAGGGGGCAGGTGGCTACACCTTC. Its translation is CASSQGAGGYTF.

The rearrangement joins TRBV6-5 to TRBJ1-5, with 9 bases aligning to TRBD1. Germline V CDR1 and CDR2: MNHEY, SVGAGI. Losses at the gene ends were 2 bases for V and 9 bases for J; bases not matched to a gene: 2. CDR3 length equals 13 residues. The CDR3 nucleotides read TGTGCCAGCAGTTACGACAGGGGGGCGCCCCAGCATTTT. The encoded protein is CASSYDRGAPQHF.

The chain employs TRBV12-5 and TRBJ2-2, with 7 bases aligning to TRBD1. The CDR3 consists of 16 residues. Losses at the gene ends were 7 bases for V and 8 bases for J; bases not matched to a gene: 16. Germline lookup yields CDR1 LGHNT and CDR2 FRNRAP. The CDR3 nucleotides read TGTGCTAGTGCTTTTACGGGACAGAGGACGGTGGGGGAGCTGTTTTTT. It codes for CASAFTGQRTVGELFF.

This chain joins TRBV5-1 and TRBJ2-7; 8 bases agree with TRBD2. Per germline, CDR1 SGHRS and CDR2 YFSETQ. J was trimmed by 5 bases and V by 0 bases; bases with no gene match: 7. There are 15 residues in the CDR3. Written as DNA, the CDR3 is TGCGCCAGCAGCTTGGGCGGGGGGTCACTGAACGAGCAGTACTTC. Translated: CASSLGGGSLNEQYF.

This clone was picked up a small number of times. The chain joins TRBV11-2 to TRBJ1-2; 9 nucleotides line up with TRBD1. V lost 4 bases to trimming and J lost 3 bases; unmatched junction nucleotides: 9. The CDR3 loop spans 16 amino acids. The germline gives CDR1 SGHAT, CDR2 FQNNGV. This CDR3 reads CASSSGTGRYDYGYTF. The CDR3, as DNA: TGTGCCAGCAGCTCCGGGACAGGGAGGTACGACTATGGCTACACCTTC.

This chain uses TRBV2 with TRBJ1-4; D perhaps matches TRBD1 (5 bases). Trimming removed 7 bases from V and 8 bases from J, with 23 bases in between. Per the germline V gene, CDR1 is SNHLY and CDR2 is FYNNEI. This CDR3 has 16 residues. CDR3 sequence reads: CASNPWPGGVFEKLFF. The CDR3 coding sequence is TGTGCCAGCAACCCCTGGCCTGGGGGGGTATTCGAAAAACTGTTTTTT.

The V call is TRBV13, the J call TRBJ1-6, with a weak D call TRBD1 (6 bases). Germline V gene sequence: CDR1 PRHDT, CDR2 FYEKMQ (reference sequence). V lost 0 bases to trimming and J lost 0 bases, with 6 bases between them. The CDR3 extends over 16 amino acids. Here the CDR3 reads CASSLGQGSYNSPLHF. CDR3 bases: TGTGCCAGCAGCTTAGGACAGGGCTCCTATAATTCACCCCTCCACTTT.

The chain uses TRBV3-1 (or the pseudogene TRBV3-2) and TRBJ2-1; 12 bases fit TRBD2. CDR3 length: 14 amino acids. Germline lookup yields CDR1 LGHDT and CDR2 YNNKEL (reference sequence). V gave up 5 bases and J gave up 11 bases; unmatched junction bases: 7. The CDR3 region has the DNA TGTGCCAGCAGCTACAGACTAGCGGGGGCTCAGCAGTTCTTC. The encoded protein is CASSYRLAGAQQFF.

V usage is TRBV5-6 and J usage is TRBJ2-7; TRBD2 agrees at 8 bases. The V gene's germline CDR1 is SGHDT and CDR2 YYEEEE. The junction had 9 bases not matched to a gene; V was cut back by 2 bases and J by 5 bases. The CDR3 totals 15 residues. The CDR3 region is CASSFTGLAAHEQYF. The CDR3 region has the DNA TGTGCCAGCAGCTTCACAGGACTAGCAGCTCACGAGCAGTACTTC.

The chain uses TRBV6-2 or TRBV6-3 and TRBJ2-3, with TRBD1 matching 7 bases. V was clipped by 5 bases and J by 2 bases; unmatched bases: 4. The CDR3 loop spans 14 amino acids. Germline assignment: CDR1 MNHEY and CDR2 SVGEGT. The CDR3 DNA reads as TGTGCCAGCAGTCGACAGGGTCCCACAGATACGCAGTATTTT. As protein: CASSRQGPTDTQYF.

The V gene is TRBV7-6, the J gene TRBJ2-5, with TRBD1 matching over 9 bases. Germline V gene lookup returns CDR1 SGHVS and CDR2 FNYEAQ. With 1 base clipped from V and 5 bases from J, the junction kept 8 bases outside the gene matches. There are 16 residues in the CDR3. Here the CDR3 DNA reads TGTGCCAGCAGCTTAGTGGGGGGACAGGGAAAGGAGACCCAGTACTTC. It encodes CASSLVGGQGKETQYF.

A single count supports this clone. The chain is built from TRBV7-2 and TRBJ2-1; a possible D gene is TRBD1 (5 bases). V gave up 5 bases and J gave up 6 bases, with 14 bases separating them. The CDR3 has 14 amino acids. Germline V lookup: CDR1 SGHTA, CDR2 FQGNSA. The CDR3 protein is CASSPSRGPNEQFF. CDR3 coding DNA: TGTGCCAGCAGCCCAAGTAGGGGTCCCAATGAGCAGTTCTTC.

V usage is TRBV7-9 and J usage is TRBJ2-7; 11 bases are a match to TRBD1. The CDR3 spans 16 residues. Germline CDR1 and CDR2: SEHNR and FQNEAQ (reference sequence). The V gene end was trimmed by 5 bases and the J gene end by 4 bases; junction bases not matched to a gene: 10. The CDR3 region has the DNA TGTGCCAGCAGCCGGATGGGGACAGGGGGTTCATACGAGCAGTACTTC. Its translation: CASSRMGTGGSYEQYF.